This TCR beta chain was sequenced in a study of PD-L1 blockade in urothelial cancer. Whole-study context: The analyses of blood took place 3 weeks (second dose) and 6 weeks after treatment start. A median blood sample held 141,255 T cells and approximately 84,000 unique TCRs.

The ends lost 0 bases at V and 7 bases at J; junction bases unmatched: 6. In germline, CDR1 is LGHNA, CDR2 YNFKEQ. The CDR3 loop spans 15 amino acids. Study findings and constraints: By 3 weeks, tumor-associated blood clones had expanded more in durable-benefit patients.

In each PCR, synthetic TCR analog templates were spiked in. Assay: immunoSEQ multiplex PCR; the TCRdb copy retains only in-frame clones and omits some. The table lists just over 20,000 clones, around 91% of them singletons. Note on this clone: Its antigen is unknown.

This chain links TRBV4-2 with TRBJ1-5, with TRBD1 matching over 7 bases. The sequence came from a woman aged 60-70 years with urothelial cancer. The specimen comprised PBMCs, sampled around atezolizumab (anti-PD-L1) treatment. CDR3: CASSQDSRGKQPQHF. CDR3 in DNA: TGTGCCAGCAGCCAAGATTCCAGGGGGAAACAGCCCCAGCATTTT.